The subject of this entry is one T cell receptor (beta chain). The data are from a study of blood T cell repertoires in COVID-19. Assay: immunoSEQ multiplex PCR; the TCRdb copy retains only in-frame clones and omits some. The table shows 180,000 or so clones, with approximately 83% occurring only once. Germline assignment: CDR1 SEHNR and CDR2 FQNEAQ (reference sequence). The CDR3 extends over 16 amino acids. V lost 1 base, J lost 5 bases, and 7 bases stayed unmatched. Sample: peripheral blood. This sequence originates from a man aged 55 to 70 with acute or convalescent COVID-19. The chain links TRBV7-9 to TRBJ2-5, with 10 bases fitting TRBD2. Written as DNA, the CDR3 is TGTGCCAGCAGCTTAGGGGCCAGCGGGGGGGCTGAGACCCAGTACTTC. Translated, it gives CASSLGASGGAETQYF.